This TCR beta chain was identified in a study of T-cell memory formation after mild COVID-19. Looking at the study overall: TCR clusters were mostly donor specific. General study findings and limits: CD4+ contracting clones were found mainly in CM and EM, and CD8+ ones in EMRA. Day 15 to 85 contracting clones showed balanced CD4/CD8; later expanders leaned CD4+.

TCRdb reprocessed the 5' RACE reads with MiXCR, giving one entry per CDR3 protein. The repertoire consists of approximately 490,000 distinct CDR3 sequences, with about 20% occurring once and the leading ten covering 9.5% to 15%. This clonotype was seen more than once but under ten times. No antigen is known for it. CDR3 length equals 10 residues. Germline CDR1 reads SNHLY; CDR2 reads FYNNEI. V was shortened by 7 bases and J by 6 bases, with 4 bases between the two germline ends. This clonotype was obtained from an adult woman who had mild COVID-19 (a few samples of this study predate the infection). Cell type and time point are not known. The chain is built from TRBV2 and TRBJ1-3, with D hard to call. The sample taken for sequencing was PBMCs or a T cell subset sorted from them (not recorded which). Here the CDR3 reads CASKENTIYF. The CDR3 DNA reads as TGTGCCAGCAAAGAAAACACCATATATTTT.